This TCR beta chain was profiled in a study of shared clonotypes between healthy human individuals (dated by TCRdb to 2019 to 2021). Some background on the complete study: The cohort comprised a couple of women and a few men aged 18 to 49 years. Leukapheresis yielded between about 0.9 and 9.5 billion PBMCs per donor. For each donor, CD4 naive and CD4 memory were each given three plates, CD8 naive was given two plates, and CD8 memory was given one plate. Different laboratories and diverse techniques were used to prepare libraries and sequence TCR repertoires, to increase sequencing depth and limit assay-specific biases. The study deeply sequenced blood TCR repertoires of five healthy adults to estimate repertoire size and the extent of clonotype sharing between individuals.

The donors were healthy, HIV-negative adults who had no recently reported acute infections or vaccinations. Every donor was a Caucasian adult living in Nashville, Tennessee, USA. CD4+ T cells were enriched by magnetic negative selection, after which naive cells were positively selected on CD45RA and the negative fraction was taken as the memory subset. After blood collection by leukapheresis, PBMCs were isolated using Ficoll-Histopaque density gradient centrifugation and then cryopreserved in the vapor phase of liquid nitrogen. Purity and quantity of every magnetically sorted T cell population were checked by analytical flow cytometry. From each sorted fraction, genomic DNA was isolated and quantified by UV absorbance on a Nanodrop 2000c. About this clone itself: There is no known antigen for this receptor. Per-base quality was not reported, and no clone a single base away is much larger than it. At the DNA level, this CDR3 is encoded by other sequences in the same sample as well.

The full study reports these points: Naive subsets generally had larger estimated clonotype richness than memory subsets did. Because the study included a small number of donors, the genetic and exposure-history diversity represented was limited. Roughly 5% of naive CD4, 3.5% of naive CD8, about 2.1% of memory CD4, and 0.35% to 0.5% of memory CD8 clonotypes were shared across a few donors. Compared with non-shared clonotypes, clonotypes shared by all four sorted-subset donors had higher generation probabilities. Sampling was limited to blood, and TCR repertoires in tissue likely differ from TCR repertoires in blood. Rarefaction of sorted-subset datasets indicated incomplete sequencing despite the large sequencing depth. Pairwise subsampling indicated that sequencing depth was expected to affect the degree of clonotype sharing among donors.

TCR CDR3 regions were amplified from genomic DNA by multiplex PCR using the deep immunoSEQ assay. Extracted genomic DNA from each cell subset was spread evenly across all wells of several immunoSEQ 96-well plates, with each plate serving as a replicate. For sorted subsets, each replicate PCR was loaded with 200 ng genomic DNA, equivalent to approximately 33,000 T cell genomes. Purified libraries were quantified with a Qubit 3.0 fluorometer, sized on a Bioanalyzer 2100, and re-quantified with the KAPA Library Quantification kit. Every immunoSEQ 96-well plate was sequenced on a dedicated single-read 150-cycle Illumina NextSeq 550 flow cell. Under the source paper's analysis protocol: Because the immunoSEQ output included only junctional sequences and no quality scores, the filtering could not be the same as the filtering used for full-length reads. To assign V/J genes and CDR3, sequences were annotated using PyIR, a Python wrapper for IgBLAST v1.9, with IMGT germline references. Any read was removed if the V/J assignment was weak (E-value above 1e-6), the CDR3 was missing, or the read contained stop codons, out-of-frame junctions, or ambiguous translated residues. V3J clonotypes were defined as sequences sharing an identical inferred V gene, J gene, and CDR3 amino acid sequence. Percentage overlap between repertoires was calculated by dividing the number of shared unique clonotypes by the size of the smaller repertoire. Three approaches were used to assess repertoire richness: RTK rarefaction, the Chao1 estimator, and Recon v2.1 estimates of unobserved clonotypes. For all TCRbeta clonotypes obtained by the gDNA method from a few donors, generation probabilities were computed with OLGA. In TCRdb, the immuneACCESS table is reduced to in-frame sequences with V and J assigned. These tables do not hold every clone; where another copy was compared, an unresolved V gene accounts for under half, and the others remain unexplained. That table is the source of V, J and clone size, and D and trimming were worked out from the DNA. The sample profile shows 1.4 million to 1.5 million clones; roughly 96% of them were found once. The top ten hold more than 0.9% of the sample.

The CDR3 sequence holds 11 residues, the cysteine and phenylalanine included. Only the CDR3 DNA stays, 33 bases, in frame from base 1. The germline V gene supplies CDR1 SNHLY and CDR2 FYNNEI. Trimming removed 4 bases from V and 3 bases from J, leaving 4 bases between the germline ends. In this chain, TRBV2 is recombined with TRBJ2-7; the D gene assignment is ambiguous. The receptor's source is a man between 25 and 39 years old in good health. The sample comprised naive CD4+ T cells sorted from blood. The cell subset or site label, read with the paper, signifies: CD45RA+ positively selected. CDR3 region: CASSALYEQYF. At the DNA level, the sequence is TGTGCCAGCAGTGCCCTCTACGAGCAGTACTTC.